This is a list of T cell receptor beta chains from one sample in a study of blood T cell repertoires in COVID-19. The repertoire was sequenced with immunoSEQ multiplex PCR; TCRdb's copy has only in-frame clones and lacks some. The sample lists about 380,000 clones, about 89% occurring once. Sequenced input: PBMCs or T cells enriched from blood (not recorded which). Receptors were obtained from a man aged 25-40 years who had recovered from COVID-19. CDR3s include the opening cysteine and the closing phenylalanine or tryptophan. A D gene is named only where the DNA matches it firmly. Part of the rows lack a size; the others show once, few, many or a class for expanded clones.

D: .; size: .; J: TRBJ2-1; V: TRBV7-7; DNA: TGTGCCAGCAGCCCCGCAGGCGGCGGGGCCTACAATGAGCAGTTCTTC; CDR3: CASSPAGGGAYNEQFF
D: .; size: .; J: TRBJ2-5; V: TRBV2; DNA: TGTGCCAGCGGGTTACAGGGATCAGAGACCCAGTACTTC; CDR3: CASGLQGSETQYF
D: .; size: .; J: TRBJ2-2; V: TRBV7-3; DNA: TGTGCCAGCAGCCAACTTGCCGGGACTTCGAACACCGGGGAGCTGTTTTTT; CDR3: CASSQLAGTSNTGELFF
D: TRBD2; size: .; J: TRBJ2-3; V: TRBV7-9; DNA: TGTGCCAGCTTGTCCATAGCGGGGGAGAGCACAGATACGCAGTATTTT; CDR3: CASLSIAGESTDTQYF
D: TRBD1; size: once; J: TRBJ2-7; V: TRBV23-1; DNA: TGCGCCAGCAGGCCTACAGACAGGGTCTTTCCGTACGAGCAGTACTTC; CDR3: CASRPTDRVFPYEQYF
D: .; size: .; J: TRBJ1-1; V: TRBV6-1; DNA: TGTGCCAGCAGTGAGGCAGGATCGAACACTGAAGCTTTCTTT; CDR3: CASSEAGSNTEAFF
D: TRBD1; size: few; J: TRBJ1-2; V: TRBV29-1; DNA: TGCAGCGTTGTCTTAGGACAGGTGCAGGGCTACACCTTC; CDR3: CSVVLGQVQGYTF
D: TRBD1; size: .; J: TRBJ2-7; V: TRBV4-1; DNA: TGCGCCAGCAGTCTTGAGGGACAGAGTTCCTACGAGCAGTACTTC; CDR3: CASSLEGQSSYEQYF
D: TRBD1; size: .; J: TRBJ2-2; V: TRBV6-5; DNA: TGTGCCAGCAGCTACGAGGACAGGCACACCGGGGAGCTGTTTTTT; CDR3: CASSYEDRHTGELFF
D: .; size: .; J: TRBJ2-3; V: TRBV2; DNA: TGTGCCAGCAGCGTAGGGGGTTTTGACACAGATACGCAGTATTTT; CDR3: CASSVGGFDTDTQYF